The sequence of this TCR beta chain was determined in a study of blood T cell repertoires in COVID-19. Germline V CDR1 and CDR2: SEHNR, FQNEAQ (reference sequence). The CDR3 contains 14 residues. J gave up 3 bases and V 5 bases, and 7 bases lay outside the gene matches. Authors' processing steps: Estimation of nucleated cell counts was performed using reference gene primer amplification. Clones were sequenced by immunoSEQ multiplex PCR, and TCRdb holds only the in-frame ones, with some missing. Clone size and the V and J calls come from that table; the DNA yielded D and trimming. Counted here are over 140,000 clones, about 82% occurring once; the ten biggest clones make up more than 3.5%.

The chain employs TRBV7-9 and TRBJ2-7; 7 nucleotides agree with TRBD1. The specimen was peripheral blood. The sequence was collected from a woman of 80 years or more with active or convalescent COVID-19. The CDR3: CASSPWTGIYEQYF. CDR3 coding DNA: TGTGCCAGCAGCCCCTGGACAGGAATCTACGAGCAGTACTTC.